A single sample is the source of the 8 T cell receptor beta chains below, sequenced in a study of T cell clonality in common variable immunodeficiency. Sequencing used immunoSEQ multiplex PCR; TCRdb keeps in-frame clones, though not all of them. This sample carries 30,000 or so clones, none of them present only once. The sample comprised peripheral blood mononuclear cells. The receptors were sampled from a person between 18 and 75 years old in good health.

This clone was counted only a few times. The DNA read from the CDR3 is TGTGCCAGCTCACGGGGGGTAGGGGACGAG. Encoded protein: CASSRGVGDE. The whole CDR3 sequence is CASSRGVGDEQYF. This chain links TRBV18 with TRBJ2-7; a possible D gene is TRBD2 (6 bases). The sequenced fragment ends 3 residues before the CDR3 boundary, so the rest is inferred from the germline J gene. V shed 4 bases and J shed 5 bases, with 12 bases lying between them. Germline V gives CDR1 KGHSH, CDR2 LQKENI. This CDR3 comprises 13 residues.

In the case of this clone: The read stops 3 residues short of the end of the CDR3; the missing end is completed from the germline J gene. The chain uses TRBV29-1 and TRBJ1-5; D gene unclear. The germline CDR1 and CDR2 sequences are SQVTM and ANQGSEA. This CDR3 has 15 amino acids. CDR3 in amino acids: CSVESVLERGDPQHF. The CDR3 bases that were read are TGCAGCGTTGAAAGTGTCTTGGAGCGCGGGGATCCC.

On this clone itself: The CDR3 is cut off 3 residues early in the read; its end comes from the germline J gene. J is TRBJ2-7 and V is TRBV19, with D uncertain. Germline values: CDR1 LNHDA, CDR2 SQIVND (reference sequence). V lost 1 base, J lost 1 base, and 8 bases lay in between. This CDR3 is 14 amino acids long. CDR3 in amino acids: CASSIGPLSYEQYF. CDR3 DNA (partial): TGTGCCAGTAGTATAGGGCCCCTGTCCTACGAG.

This clone has at least ten counts. The CDR3 is cut off 3 residues early in the read; its end comes from the germline J gene. Other DNA sequences in this sample translate to the same CDR3. The rearrangement joins TRBV5-1 to TRBJ1-3; D remains unclear. With 1 base removed from V and 4 bases from J, the gap between germline ends came to 12 bases. Per germline, CDR1 SGHRS and CDR2 YFSETQ. The CDR3 consists of 15 residues. The CDR3 reads CASSLTSRGGNTIYF. The DNA read from the CDR3 is TGCGCCAGCAGCTTGACTAGCAGAGGAGGAAACACC.

This clone was recorded many times. From the germline J gene comes the end of the CDR3, since the read stops 3 residues before it. The chain uses TRBV29-1 and TRBJ1-1; TRBD1 is a possible D gene (6 bases). In germline, CDR1 is SQVTM, CDR2 ANQGSEA. This CDR3 has 12 amino acids. The ends were cut back, 5 bases at V and 3 bases at J, with 10 bases in the middle. The CDR3 protein is CSVHREHTEAFF. The CDR3 bases that were read are TGCAGCGTTCACAGGGAGCACACTGAA.

This clone was counted many times. Read coverage stops 3 residues before the CDR3 terminus; the germline J gene supplies the remainder. The V and J genes are TRBV4-1 and TRBJ1-2, with D uncertain. The CDR3 extends over 15 amino acids. V lost 1 base to trimming and J lost 4 bases, with 13 bases between them. CDR1 and CDR2 from the germline V gene are MGHRA and YSYEKL. CDR3 sequence reads: CASSQGWAGSYGYTF. The part of the CDR3 DNA that was read is TGCGCCAGCAGCCAAGGGTGGGCAGGTTCCTATGGC.

This clone was detected many times. Read coverage stops 3 residues before the CDR3 terminus; the germline J gene supplies the remainder. The chain has TRBV12-3 or TRBV12-4 and TRBJ1-1; TRBD1 matches 8 bases. The CDR3 totals 11 residues. This CDR3 is CASSQTGDAFF. The part of the CDR3 DNA that was read is TGTGCCAGCAGTCAGACAGGGGAC.

This clone occurred a few times. The read halts 3 residues ahead of the CDR3 end, with the missing end drawn from the germline J gene. The chain joins TRBV5-3 to TRBJ2-1; D perhaps matches TRBD1 (6 bases). TRBV5-3 is assigned to the ORF class and has an uncertain function. V lost 2 bases, J lost 2 bases, and 14 bases lay in between. CDR3 length: 16 residues. The covered CDR3 bases are TGTGCCAGAAGCTTTACAGGGTTTGATACCTACAATGAG. Residues: CARSFTGFDTYNE. The whole CDR3 protein is CARSFTGFDTYNEQFF.